These T cell receptor beta chains were read from a single sample in a study of cytomegalovirus exposure and HLA in healthy donors. The assay was immunoSEQ multiplex PCR, and TCRdb's table has in-frame clones only and misses some. The sample has 120,000 or so clones; 95% to 96% are singletons. The sample taken for sequencing was PBMCs. The receptors stem from a man younger than 30 in good health and CMV-seronegative. The CDR3 runs from the conserved cysteine through the conserved F or W. A D gene is named only where the DNA matches it firmly. The size entry is marked missing in some rows and otherwise reads once, few, many or a size class.

CDR3	DNA	D	size	length	V	J
CASSLSRGLAEKLFF	TGTGCCAGCAGTTTATCACGGGGTTTGGCTGAAAAACTGTTTTTT	NA	NA	15	TRBV28	TRBJ1-4
CASSQGGAPGKTQYF	TGCGCCAGCAGCCAAGGCGGGGCCCCCGGTAAGACCCAGTACTTC	NA	few	15	TRBV4-3	TRBJ2-5
CASSLRTVNYEQYF	TGTGCCAGCAGCTTGAGGACAGTAAACTACGAGCAGTACTTC	NA	NA	14	TRBV5-8	TRBJ2-7
CASSLALLGETFYGYTF	TGTGCCAGCAGCTTAGCGCTTTTGGGTGAGACATTCTATGGCTACACCTTC	NA	once	17	TRBV7-2	TRBJ1-2
CASSLRLGSEAFF	TGTGCCAGCAGTTTACGGTTAGGGAGTGAAGCTTTCTTT	NA	NA	13	TRBV27	TRBJ1-1
CASTANVGAYNEQFF	TGTGCCAGCACCGCTAATGTAGGGGCATACAATGAGCAGTTCTTC	NA	NA	15	TRBV7-8	TRBJ2-1
CSVEDLGQAPEAFF	TGCAGCGTTGAAGATCTAGGACAGGCCCCTGAAGCTTTCTTT	TRBD1	NA	14	TRBV29-1	TRBJ1-1
CASSIGRREVSYEQYF	TGTGCCAGTAGTATAGGTAGGCGGGAGGTCTCCTACGAGCAGTACTTC	TRBD2	once	16	TRBV19	TRBJ2-7
CASSPHHRGGEPNEQYF	TGCGCCAGCAGCCCCCACCATAGAGGGGGAGAGCCTAACGAGCAGTACTTC	NA	NA	17	TRBV4-3	TRBJ2-7
CASADSGANVLTF	TGTGCCAGCGCAGACTCTGGGGCCAACGTCCTGACTTTC	NA	NA	13	TRBV9	TRBJ2-6
CASSPPAFTGELFF	TGTGCCAGCTCACCACCTGCGTTCACCGGGGAGCTGTTTTTT	NA	NA	14	TRBV18	TRBJ2-2
CSGINPTSGYEQYF	TGCAGCGGCATAAATCCCACTAGCGGTTACGAGCAGTACTTC	TRBD2	NA	14	TRBV29-1	TRBJ2-7
CASSLTGGNQPQHF	TGTGCCAGCAGCTTAACGGGCGGCAATCAGCCCCAGCATTTT	NA	NA	14	TRBV7-3	TRBJ1-5
CASSSLQPGLAVETQYF	TGTGCCAGCAGCTCACTCCAACCGGGACTAGCCGTAGAGACCCAGTACTTC	TRBD2	NA	17	TRBV9	TRBJ2-5
CASSLLGGQLAEAFF	TGTGCCAGCAGTTTATTAGGGGGACAGCTCGCTGAAGCTTTCTTT	TRBD1	NA	15	TRBV27	TRBJ1-1
CASSQERGLGQGHNEQFF	TGCGCCAGCAGCCAAGAGAGGGGGCTGGGACAGGGTCACAATGAGCAGTTCTTC	TRBD1	NA	18	TRBV4-3	TRBJ2-1
CASSLGSLGGGNTEAFF	TGTGCCAGCAGCTTAGGCAGTCTTGGGGGAGGAAACACTGAAGCTTTCTTT	NA	NA	17	TRBV13	TRBJ1-1
CASSVAQNTDTQYF	TGTGCCAGCAGCGTAGCCCAGAACACAGATACGCAGTATTTT	NA	NA	14	TRBV9	TRBJ2-3
CAISDARGSGELFF	TGTGCCATCAGTGACGCCAGGGGAAGCGGGGAGCTGTTTTTT	NA	NA	14	TRBV10-3	TRBJ2-2
CASSEEGRETGELFF	TGTGCCAGCAGTGAAGAGGGGAGGGAGACCGGGGAGCTGTTTTTT	TRBD2	NA	15	TRBV25-1	TRBJ2-2
CASRNRQGSSYEQYF	TGTGCCAGCAGAAACCGACAGGGGAGCTCCTACGAGCAGTACTTC	TRBD1	NA	15	TRBV27	TRBJ2-7
CASSQEGTATNEKLFF	TGCGCCAGCAGCCAAGAAGGGACTGCTACGAATGAAAAACTGTTTTTT	NA	NA	16	TRBV4-3	TRBJ1-4
CASSASSGYQETQYF	TGTGCCAGCAGCGCTAGTTCAGGGTACCAAGAGACCCAGTACTTC	NA	NA	15	TRBV27	TRBJ2-5
CASSPGQGGTYEQYF	TGCGCCAGCAGCCCCGGACAGGGGGGAACCTACGAGCAGTACTTC	TRBD1	NA	15	TRBV4-1	TRBJ2-7
CASSSNRDRVGQETQYF	TGTGCCAGCAGTTCGAATCGGGACAGGGTGGGACAAGAGACCCAGTACTTC	TRBD1	NA	17	TRBV27	TRBJ2-5
CASLGRGLYEQYF	TGTGCCAGCTTGGGTAGGGGCCTCTACGAGCAGTACTTC	NA	NA	13	TRBV6-4	TRBJ2-7
CATRTGPSYGYTF	TGTGCCACCCGGACAGGGCCAAGCTATGGCTACACCTTC	TRBD1	NA	13	TRBV6-5	TRBJ1-2
CSVLSGSLQYF	TGCAGCGTCCTTAGCGGGAGTTTGCAGTACTTC	TRBD2	NA	11	TRBV29-1	TRBJ2-7
CASSPRESSSTDTQYF	TGTGCCAGCAGCCCCCGGGAGAGTTCTAGCACAGATACGCAGTATTTT	NA	NA	16	TRBV7-9	TRBJ2-3
CASSVTGNTEAFF	TGTGCCAGCAGCGTTACAGGGAACACTGAAGCTTTCTTT	NA	NA	13	TRBV9	TRBJ1-1
CASSNPGTGRYEQYF	TGTGCCAGCAGCAACCCCGGGACAGGCCGCTACGAGCAGTACTTC	TRBD1	NA	15	TRBV28	TRBJ2-7
CASSPGMTEAFF	TGTGCCAGCAGTCCCGGGATGACTGAAGCTTTCTTT	NA	NA	12	TRBV27	TRBJ1-1
CASSILGAQETQYF	TGTGCCAGTAGTATACTAGGGGCCCAAGAGACCCAGTACTTC	NA	NA	14	TRBV19	TRBJ2-5
CASSHLGLAGILDEQFF	TGCGCCAGCAGCCATCTCGGACTAGCGGGAATCCTGGATGAGCAGTTCTTC	TRBD2	NA	17	TRBV4-3	TRBJ2-1
CASRQGVNEQFF	TGTGCCAGCAGGCAGGGGGTCAATGAGCAGTTCTTC	TRBD1	NA	12	TRBV27	TRBJ2-1
CASIGQGDYDEKLFF	TGTGCCAGCATTGGACAGGGGGACTACGATGAAAAACTGTTTTTT	TRBD1	NA	15	TRBV28	TRBJ1-4
CASSSHARGSYNEQFF	TGTGCCAGCAGCTCGCACGCTAGAGGCTCCTACAATGAGCAGTTCTTC	NA	NA	16	TRBV9	TRBJ2-1
CASSPREETQYF	TGTGCCAGCAGCCCCAGGGAAGAGACCCAGTACTTC	NA	NA	12	TRBV7-9	TRBJ2-5
CASSPNVGGDNEQFF	TGCGCCAGCAGCCCCAACGTGGGAGGGGACAATGAGCAGTTCTTC	TRBD2	NA	15	TRBV4-3	TRBJ2-1
CASSLALAGAEAFF	TGTGCCAGCAGCTTAGCGCTGGCGGGGGCGGAGGCTTTCTTT	NA	once	14	TRBV7-9	TRBJ1-1
CATSRVRGPGKGNEQYF	TGTGCCACCAGCAGAGTTAGGGGTCCGGGCAAAGGGAACGAGCAGTACTTC	NA	NA	17	TRBV15	TRBJ2-7
CSLLAGDTNEQFF	TGCAGCCTTTTAGCGGGAGATACGAATGAGCAGTTCTTC	TRBD2	NA	13	TRBV29-1	TRBJ2-1
CASPDINTGELFF	TGCGCCAGCCCGGACATTAACACCGGGGAGCTGTTTTTT	NA	NA	13	TRBV5-1	TRBJ2-2
CASSTRGNTEAFF	TGTGCCAGCTCAACCCGGGGAAACACTGAAGCTTTCTTT	NA	NA	13	TRBV18	TRBJ1-1
CAWDSGSKYEQYF	TGTGCCTGGGATAGCGGGAGTAAGTACGAGCAGTACTTC	TRBD2	once	13	TRBV30	TRBJ2-7
CASSPSRLAGGREDEQFF	TGTGCCAGCAGCCCCTCCCGACTAGCGGGAGGGCGGGAGGATGAGCAGTTCTTC	TRBD2	few	18	TRBV11-3	TRBJ2-1
CASSPGALATEAFF	TGTGCCAGCTCCCCTGGGGCTCTGGCCACTGAAGCTTTCTTT	NA	NA	14	TRBV27	TRBJ1-1
CASSLAPQGNIQYF	TGTGCCAGCAGCTTAGCCCCGCAGGGAAACATTCAGTACTTC	NA	NA	14	TRBV13	TRBJ2-4
CASSRKQGASTEAFF	TGTGCCAGCAGCCGAAAACAGGGGGCGAGTACTGAAGCTTTCTTT	TRBD1	NA	15	TRBV27	TRBJ1-1
CASSPSSSGSPYNEQFF	TGCGCCAGCAGCCCCAGTTCGAGCGGGAGTCCCTACAATGAGCAGTTCTTC	TRBD2	NA	17	TRBV5-1	TRBJ2-1
CASSQGSQFSYEQYF	TGCGCCAGCAGCCAAGGGAGCCAGTTCTCCTACGAGCAGTACTTC	NA	NA	15	TRBV4-3	TRBJ2-7
CASSDPQGGDYGYTF	TGTGCCAGCAGTGACCCCCAGGGCGGGGACTATGGCTACACCTTC	NA	NA	15	TRBV2	TRBJ1-2